The 2 T cell receptor beta chains presented below share a single source sample, sequenced in a study of technical replicates of blood from a handful of donors. TCRdb's table, derived via immunoSEQ multiplex PCR, lists solely in-frame clones and lacks some. The sample records tens of thousands of clones, almost 97% being singletons. Sequenced sample: T cells isolated from PBMCs. The receptor source for this set is a human donor in good health.

The DNA for the CDR3 is TGTGCCAGCAGAGGGACTCCTCACACTGAAGCTTTCTTT. Translated: CASRGTPHTEAFF. The chain has TRBV7-9 and TRBJ1-1; TRBD1 might be the D (5 bases). The CDR3 spans 13 residues. Germline V gene data show CDR1 as SEHNR and CDR2 as FQNEAQ (reference sequence). V shed 6 bases and J shed 3 bases, with 11 bases lying between them.

The V gene is TRBV27, the J gene TRBJ2-7; 13 bases line up with TRBD2. Trimming removed 4 bases from V and 4 bases from J; junction bases left unmatched: 7. This CDR3 comprises 16 residues. The germline V gene encodes CDR1 MNHEY and CDR2 SMNVEV (reference sequence). CDR3 sequence: CASSSRQTSGRYEQYF. The CDR3 DNA sequence: TGTGCCAGCAGTTCCCGACAGACTAGCGGGAGGTACGAGCAGTACTTC.